This note documents a single T cell receptor beta chain sequence. Trimming left V 8 bases short and J 2 bases short, with 12 bases between. The CDR3 consists of 13 residues. Germline assignment: CDR1 MNHEY and CDR2 SMNVEV (reference sequence). The data stem from a study of tumor-infiltrating lymphocytes in oesophageal squamous cell carcinoma. TCRdb reanalysed the PCR reads using MiXCR and keeps one entry per CDR3 protein. Counted here are about 21,000 distinct CDR3 sequences, more than 30% occurring once; the ten biggest clones make up about 40%. The source of this sequence is a male donor with esophageal squamous cell carcinoma. V is TRBV27 and J is TRBJ1-2; D remains ambiguous. Input material: esophageal tumor tissue. The CDR3 DNA sequence: TGTGCCAGCGGCCTCCTGAACAACTATGGCTACACCTTC. Protein sequence: CASGLLNNYGYTF.